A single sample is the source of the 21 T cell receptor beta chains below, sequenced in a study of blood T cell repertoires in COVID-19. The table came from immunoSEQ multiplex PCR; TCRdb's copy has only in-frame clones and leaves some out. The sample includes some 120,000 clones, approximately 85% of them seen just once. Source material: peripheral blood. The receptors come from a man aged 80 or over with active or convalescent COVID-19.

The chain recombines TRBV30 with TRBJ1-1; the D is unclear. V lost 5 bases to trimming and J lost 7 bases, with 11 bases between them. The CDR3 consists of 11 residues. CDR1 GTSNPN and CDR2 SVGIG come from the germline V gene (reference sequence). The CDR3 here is CAWGLGGEAFF. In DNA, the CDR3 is TGTGCCTGGGGGCTGGGAGGTGAAGCTTTCTTT.

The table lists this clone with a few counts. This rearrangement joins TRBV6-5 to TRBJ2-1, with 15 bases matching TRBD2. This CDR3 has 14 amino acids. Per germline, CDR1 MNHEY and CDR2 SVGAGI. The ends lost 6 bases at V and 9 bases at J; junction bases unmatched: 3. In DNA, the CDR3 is TGTGCCAGCAGGGAGGGACTAGCGGGAGGTGAGCAGTTCTTC. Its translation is CASREGLAGGEQFF.

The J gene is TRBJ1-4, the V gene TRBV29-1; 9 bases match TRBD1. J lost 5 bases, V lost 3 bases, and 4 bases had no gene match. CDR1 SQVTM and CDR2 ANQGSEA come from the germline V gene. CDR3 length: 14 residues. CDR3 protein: CSVEIGTGNEKLFF. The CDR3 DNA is TGCAGCGTTGAGATCGGGACAGGGAATGAAAAACTGTTTTTT.

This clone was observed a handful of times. The CDR3 DNA follows: TGTGCCAGCAGCCATCCCCCGGGACAGGGGAGGGACTCACCCCTCCACTTT. Its translation is CASSHPPGQGRDSPLHF. The chain is built from TRBV4-2 and TRBJ1-6, with TRBD1 identical over 10 bases. Germline V gene data show CDR1 as LGHNA and CDR2 as YNFKEQ. The CDR3 consists of 17 residues. Unmatched junction bases numbered 12, after V lost 3 bases and J lost 10 bases.

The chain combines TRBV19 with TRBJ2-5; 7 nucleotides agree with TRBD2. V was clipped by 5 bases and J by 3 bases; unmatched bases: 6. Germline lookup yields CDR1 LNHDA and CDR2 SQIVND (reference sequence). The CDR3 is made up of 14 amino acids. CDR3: CASSVGAGEETQYF. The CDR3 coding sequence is TGTGCCAGTAGTGTCGGGGCGGGAGAAGAGACCCAGTACTTC.

Here the CDR3 reads CASRSSGNTIYF. The CDR3 DNA follows: TGTGCCAGCAGGAGCTCTGGAAACACCATATATTTT. V usage is TRBV12-3 or TRBV12-4 and J usage is TRBJ1-3; no firm D call. V was trimmed by 6 bases and J by 0 bases, leaving 3 bases between them. The CDR3 runs 12 residues.

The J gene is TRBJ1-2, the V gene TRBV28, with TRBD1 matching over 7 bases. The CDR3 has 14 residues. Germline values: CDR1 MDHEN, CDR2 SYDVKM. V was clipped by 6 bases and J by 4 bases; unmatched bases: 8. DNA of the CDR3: TGTGCCAGCAGCACACAGGGGATCGGCTATGGCTACACCTTC. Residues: CASSTQGIGYGYTF.

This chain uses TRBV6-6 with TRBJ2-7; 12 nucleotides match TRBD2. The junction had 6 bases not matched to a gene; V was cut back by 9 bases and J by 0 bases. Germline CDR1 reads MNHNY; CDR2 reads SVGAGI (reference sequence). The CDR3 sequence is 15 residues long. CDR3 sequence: CASGRLAGVSYEQYF. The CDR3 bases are TGTGCCAGTGGTCGACTAGCGGGAGTCTCCTACGAGCAGTACTTC.

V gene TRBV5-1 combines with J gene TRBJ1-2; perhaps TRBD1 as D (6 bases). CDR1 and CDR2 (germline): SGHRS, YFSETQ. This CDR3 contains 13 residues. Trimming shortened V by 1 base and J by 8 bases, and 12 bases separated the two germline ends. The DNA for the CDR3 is TGCGCCAGCAGCTTGTTACAGGGTGGAGGCTACACCTTC. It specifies CASSLLQGGGYTF. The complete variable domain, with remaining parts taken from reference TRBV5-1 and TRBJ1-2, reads KAGVTQTPRYLIKTRGQQVTLSCSPISGHRSVSWYQQTPGQGLQFLFEYFSETQRNKGNFPGRFSGRQFSNSRSEMNVSTLELGDSALYLCASSLLQGGGYTFGSGTRLTVV.

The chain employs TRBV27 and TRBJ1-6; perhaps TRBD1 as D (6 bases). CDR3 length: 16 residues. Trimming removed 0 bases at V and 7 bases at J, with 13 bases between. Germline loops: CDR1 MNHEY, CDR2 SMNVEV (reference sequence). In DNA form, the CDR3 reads TGTGCCAGCAGTTTATCGATGGGGGCTCGAAATTCACCCCTCCACTTT. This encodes CASSLSMGARNSPLHF.

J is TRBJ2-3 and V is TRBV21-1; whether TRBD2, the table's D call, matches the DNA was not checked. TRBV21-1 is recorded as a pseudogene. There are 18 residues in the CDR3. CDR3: CASSKILAGGRGTDTQYF. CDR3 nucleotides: TGTGCCAGCAGCAAAATCTTAGCGGGAGGGAGGGGCACAGATACGCAGTATTTT.

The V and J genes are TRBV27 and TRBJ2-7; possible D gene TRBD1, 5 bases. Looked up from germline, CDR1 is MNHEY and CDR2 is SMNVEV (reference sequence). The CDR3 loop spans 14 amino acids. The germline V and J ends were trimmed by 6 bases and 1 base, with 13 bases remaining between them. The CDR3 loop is CASRPQGHSYEQYF. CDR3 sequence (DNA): TGTGCCAGCAGGCCGCAGGGTCATTCCTACGAGCAGTACTTC.

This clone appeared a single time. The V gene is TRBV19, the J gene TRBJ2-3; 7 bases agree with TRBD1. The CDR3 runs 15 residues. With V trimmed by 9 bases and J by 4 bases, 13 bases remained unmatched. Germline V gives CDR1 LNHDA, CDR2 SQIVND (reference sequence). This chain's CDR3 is CASSPVDRVADTQYF. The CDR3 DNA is TGTGCCAGCTCCCCAGTCGACAGGGTGGCAGATACGCAGTATTTT.

This CDR3 reads CASSLTGNYGYTF. CDR3 sequence (DNA): TGTGCCAGCAGTTTAACGGGAAACTATGGCTACACCTTC. The V call is TRBV27, the J call TRBJ1-2, with D unclear. The CDR3 is 13 amino acids. Germline CDR1 reads MNHEY; CDR2 reads SMNVEV (reference sequence). V was clipped by 2 bases and J by 2 bases, with 6 bases between them.

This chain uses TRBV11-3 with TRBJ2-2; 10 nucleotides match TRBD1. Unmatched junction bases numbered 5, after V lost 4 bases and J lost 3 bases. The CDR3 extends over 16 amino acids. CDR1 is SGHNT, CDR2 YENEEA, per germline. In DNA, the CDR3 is TGTGCCAGCAGCTCTGACAGGGGGCGATACACCGGGGAGCTGTTTTTT. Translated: CASSSDRGRYTGELFF.

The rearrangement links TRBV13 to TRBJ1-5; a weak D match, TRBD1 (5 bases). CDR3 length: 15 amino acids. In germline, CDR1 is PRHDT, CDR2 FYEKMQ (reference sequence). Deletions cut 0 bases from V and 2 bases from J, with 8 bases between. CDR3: CASSLGGGGNQPQHF. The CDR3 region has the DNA TGTGCCAGCAGCTTAGGGGGGGGTGGCAATCAGCCCCAGCATTTT.

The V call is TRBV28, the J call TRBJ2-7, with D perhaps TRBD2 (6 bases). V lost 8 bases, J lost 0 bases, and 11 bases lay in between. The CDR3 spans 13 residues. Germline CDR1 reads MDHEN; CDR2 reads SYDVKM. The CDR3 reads CASLSGSSYEQYF. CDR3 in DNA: TGTGCCAGCCTTAGCGGCAGCTCCTACGAGCAGTACTTC. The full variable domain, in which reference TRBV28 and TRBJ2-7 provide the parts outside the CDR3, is DVKVTQSSRYLVKRTGEKVFLECVQDMDHENMFWYRQDPGLGLRLIYFSYDVKMKEKGDIPEGYSVSREKKERFSLILESASTNQTSMYLCASLSGSSYEQYFGPGTRLTVT.

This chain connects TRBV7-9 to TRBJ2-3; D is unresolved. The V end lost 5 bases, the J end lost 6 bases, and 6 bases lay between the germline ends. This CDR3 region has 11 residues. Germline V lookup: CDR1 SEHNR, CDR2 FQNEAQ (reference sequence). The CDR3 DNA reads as TGTGCCAGCAGCCGGTCGGATACGCAGTATTTT. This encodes CASSRSDTQYF.

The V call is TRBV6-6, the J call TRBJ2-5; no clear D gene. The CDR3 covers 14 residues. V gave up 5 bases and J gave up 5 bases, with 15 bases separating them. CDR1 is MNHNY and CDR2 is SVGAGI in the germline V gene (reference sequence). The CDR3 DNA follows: TGTGCCAGCAGTCCGACCCTTGGCGGCGAGACCCAGTACTTC. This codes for CASSPTLGGETQYF.

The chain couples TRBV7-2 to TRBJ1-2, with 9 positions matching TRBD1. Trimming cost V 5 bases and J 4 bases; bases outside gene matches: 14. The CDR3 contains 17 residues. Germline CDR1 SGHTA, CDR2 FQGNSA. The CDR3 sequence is CASSPWDRARRIYGYTF. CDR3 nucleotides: TGTGCCAGCAGCCCCTGGGACAGGGCCAGAAGAATCTATGGCTACACCTTC.

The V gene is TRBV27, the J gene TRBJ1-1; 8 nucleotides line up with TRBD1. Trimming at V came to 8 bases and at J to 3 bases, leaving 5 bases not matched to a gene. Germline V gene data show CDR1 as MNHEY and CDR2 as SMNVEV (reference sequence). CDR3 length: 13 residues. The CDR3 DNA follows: TGTGCCAGCGGCCAGGGGGCTTACACTGAAGCTTTCTTT. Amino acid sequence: CASGQGAYTEAFF.